Listed here are 10 T cell receptor beta chains from one sample, sequenced in a study of T-cell memory formation after mild COVID-19. MiXCR was run by TCRdb on the 5' RACE reads, yielding one entry per CDR3 protein. Of about 540,000 distinct CDR3 sequences listed, just over 20% are singletons. The sequencing input was PBMCs or a T cell subset sorted from them (not recorded which). The receptors come from an adult woman who had mild COVID-19 (a few samples of this study predate the infection). Cell type and time point are not known.

V and J are TRBV5-5 and TRBJ1-1; D is perhaps TRBD1 (5 bases). The V and J ends lost 4 bases and 0 bases respectively, with 19 bases between them. Germline loops: CDR1 SGHKS, CDR2 YYEKEE (reference sequence). The CDR3 is made up of 17 amino acids. The CDR3, as DNA: TGTGCCAGCAGCCTACGACAGTCGATAGAATTGAACACTGAAGCTTTCTTT. Protein: CASSLRQSIELNTEAFF. Full variable domain (missing parts from reference TRBV5-5 and TRBJ1-1): DAGVTQSPTHLIKTRGQQVTLRCSPISGHKSVSWYQQVLGQGPQFIFQYYEKEERGRGNFPDRFSARQFPNYSSELNVNALLLGDSALYLCASSLRQSIELNTEAFFGQGTRLTVV.

The chain is built from TRBV18 and TRBJ2-3, with 10 bases that match TRBD1. This CDR3 is 17 amino acids long. Trimming cost V 3 bases and J 6 bases; bases outside gene matches: 12. Germline V gene lookup returns CDR1 KGHSH and CDR2 LQKENI. CDR3 nucleotides: TGTGCCAGCTCACCGTCGCACCCGGGACAGGGGTACGATACGCAGTATTTT. As protein: CASSPSHPGQGYDTQYF.

The rearrangement joins TRBV7-9 to TRBJ1-4, with D uncertain. There are 15 residues in the CDR3. Trimming shortened V by 10 bases and J by 0 bases, and 15 bases separated the two germline ends. Looked up from germline, CDR1 is SEHNR and CDR2 is FQNEAQ (reference sequence). CDR3 loop: CANTAWSATNEKLFF. CDR3 nucleotides: TGTGCCAACACGGCATGGTCCGCAACTAATGAAAAACTGTTTTTT.

This clonotype was counted between two and nine times. The rearrangement joins TRBV13 to TRBJ2-7; 11 bases fit TRBD2. CDR3 length equals 14 residues. Per germline, CDR1 PRHDT and CDR2 FYEKMQ (reference sequence). Germline trimming cut 4 bases from V and 3 bases from J; bases unmatched to any gene: 2. The chain's CDR3 is CASSWLAGGYEQYF. CDR3 sequence (DNA): TGTGCCAGCAGCTGGCTAGCGGGGGGCTACGAGCAGTACTTC.

The table lists this clonotype with a few counts. The V gene is TRBV29-1, the J gene TRBJ2-7, with D possibly being TRBD1 (5 bases). Germline CDR1 reads SQVTM; CDR2 reads ANQGSEA. Trimming removed 4 bases at V and 3 bases at J, with 16 bases between. The CDR3 contains 14 residues. The CDR3 nucleotides are TGCAGCGTTGTGGGGCGTACCCCGGTCTACGAGCAGTACTTC. This codes for CSVVGRTPVYEQYF.

This clonotype was seen more than once but under ten times. The rearrangement uses TRBV19 and TRBJ2-3, with 7 bases identical to TRBD1. The CDR3 sequence is 12 residues long. The germline gives CDR1 LNHDA, CDR2 SQIVND (reference sequence). V lost 10 bases and J lost 0; bases outside the gene matches: 1. The CDR3 nucleotides are TGTGCCACGACAGGGAGCACAGATACGCAGTATTTT. Translated, it gives CATTGSTDTQYF.

This sequence joins TRBV7-3 and TRBJ2-3; TRBD2 might be the D (6 bases). CDR3 length: 16 residues. Germline CDR1 SGHTA, CDR2 FQGTGA. V lost 4 bases and J 0 bases, leaving 14 bases between the germline ends. CDR3 sequence reads: CASSSGTSISTDTQYF. DNA for the CDR3: TGTGCCAGCAGCTCCGGGACTTCAATCAGCACAGATACGCAGTATTTT.

The gene calls are TRBV27 and TRBJ2-3; D gene uncertain. Germline V gene data show CDR1 as MNHEY and CDR2 as SMNVEV (reference sequence). This CDR3 is 17 amino acids long. Trimming left V 2 bases short and J 1 base short, with 16 bases between. CDR3 in amino acids: CASSLGSSLPGTDTQYF. DNA for the CDR3: TGTGCCAGCAGTTTAGGGTCTAGTCTACCGGGCACAGATACGCAGTATTTT.

In this sample, this clonotype turned up a few times. The rearrangement links TRBV5-6 to TRBJ1-2; D might be TRBD1 (6 bases). Per the germline V gene, CDR1 is SGHDT and CDR2 is YYEEEE. The CDR3 length is 14 residues. V was pared by 4 bases and J by 4 bases, with 14 bases between. As DNA, the CDR3 is TGTGCCAGCAGCCAGGAGGGCAGGGGCTATGGCTACACCTTC. This codes for CASSQEGRGYGYTF.

V gene TRBV30 combines with J gene TRBJ1-2, with no clear D. This CDR3 is built from 13 residues. V lost 0 bases to trimming and J lost 7 bases, with 12 bases between them. The germline V gene has CDR1 GTSNPN and CDR2 SVGIG (reference sequence). In DNA form, the CDR3 reads TGTGCCTGGAGTGTTCTGTCCCGCGGTGGCTACACCTTC. This codes for CAWSVLSRGGYTF.